One and the same sample provided the 8 T cell receptor beta chains below, sequenced in a study of cytomegalovirus exposure and HLA in healthy donors (TCRdb year 2017). To prepare the library, the immunoSEQ multiplex PCR assay was applied. For the multiplex PCR, a mixture combining 60 forward primers for TCR Vbeta segments and 13 reverse primers for TCR Jbeta segments was used. TCRdb took over this immuneACCESS table, retaining in-frame rearrangements with V and J assigned. Such tables are incomplete; in checked studies, under half of the missing clones stem from an unresolved V gene, and the remainder is unexplained. The sample's clone listing holds about 140,000 clones. Together, the top ten hold approximately 1% of the sample. Sequenced input: PBMCs. These receptors originate from a male donor in good health and CMV-seronegative.

V usage is TRBV28 and J usage is TRBJ2-1; TRBD2 matches 15 bases. After removal of 4 bases from V and 7 bases from J, the junction contained 5 bases not matched to a gene. CDR1 and CDR2 from the germline V gene are MDHEN and SYDVKM. The CDR3 length is 16 residues. The CDR3: CASSSGTSGGTNEQFF. The CDR3 nucleotides are TGTGCCAGCAGTTCCGGGACTAGCGGGGGGACGAATGAGCAGTTCTTC.

The chain couples TRBV6-1 to TRBJ2-7; 8 positions match TRBD1. The CDR3 spans 14 residues. Germline V gene sequence: CDR1 MNHNS, CDR2 SASEGT. J gave up 2 bases and V 6 bases, and 6 bases lay outside the gene matches. CDR3 amino acids: CASRTRQGTYEQYF. The CDR3 DNA reads as TGTGCCAGCAGAACGCGACAGGGGACCTACGAGCAGTACTTC.

This CDR3 is CASSYLAGVGGEQYF. The DNA of the CDR3 is TGTGCCAGCAGCTATTTAGCGGGGGTGGGAGGGGAGCAGTACTTC. V and J are TRBV7-6 and TRBJ2-7, with 9 bases matching TRBD2. J was trimmed by 7 bases and V by 4 bases; bases with no gene match: 11. Germline-derived CDR1 and CDR2 are SGHVS and FNYEAQ. CDR3 length: 15 amino acids.

The chain employs TRBV6-5 and TRBJ2-7; weak D call: TRBD1 (6 bases). CDR3 length: 16 amino acids. V was clipped by 4 bases and J by 2 bases, with 18 bases between them. Germline V gives CDR1 MNHEY, CDR2 SVGAGI. CDR3: CASSFLTGSSAYEQYF. The CDR3 nucleotides read TGTGCCAGCAGTTTCCTTACAGGGTCCAGCGCCTACGAGCAGTACTTC.

This chain joins TRBV18 and TRBJ2-1; 9 nucleotides line up with TRBD2. From germline, CDR1 is KGHSH and CDR2 LQKENI. Unmatched junction bases numbered 2, after V lost 2 bases and J lost 3 bases. CDR3 length: 15 residues. Here the CDR3 reads CASSPSSGDYNEQFF. The CDR3 nucleotides are TGTGCCAGCTCACCATCTAGCGGGGACTACAATGAGCAGTTCTTC.

CDR3 residues: CASSHRLAGATPTGQYF. The CDR3 DNA reads TGCGCCAGCAGCCACCGACTAGCGGGGGCCACCCCGACGGGCCAGTACTTC. The chain couples TRBV4-3 to TRBJ2-5, with TRBD2 identical over 12 bases. CDR1 is LGHNA, CDR2 YSLEER, per germline. This CDR3 has 17 residues. The J segment lost 10 bases and the V segment lost 3 bases, leaving 15 bases of the junction unmatched.

The chain combines TRBV27 with TRBJ1-2, with 7 bases that match TRBD1. The CDR3 is made up of 13 amino acids. The junction had 1 base not matched to a gene; V was cut back by 3 bases and J by 3 bases. Germline-derived CDR1 and CDR2 are MNHEY and SMNVEV (reference sequence). The CDR3 loop is CASSFQGDYGYTF. The DNA of the CDR3 is TGTGCCAGCAGTTTCCAGGGGGACTATGGCTACACCTTC.

The J gene is TRBJ1-2, the V gene TRBV30; D remains unclear. The V and J ends lost 0 bases and 0 bases respectively, with 14 bases between them. The germline V gene encodes CDR1 GTSNPN and CDR2 SVGIG (reference sequence). This CDR3 contains 16 residues. The DNA of the CDR3 is TGTGCCTGGAGTGTAGGGAGGGCTCCCGCTAACTATGGCTACACCTTC. As protein: CAWSVGRAPANYGYTF.